This entry lists 15 T cell receptor beta chains sequenced from one sample in a study of T cell changes during pregnancy in multiple sclerosis. Clones were read by immunoSEQ multiplex PCR, and TCRdb kept only the in-frame ones, dropping some. The repertoire consists of roughly 72,000 clones, with about 93% occurring once and the leading ten covering approximately 0.15%. The sequencing used CD4+ T cells from peripheral blood mononuclear cells, collected after pregnancy. These receptors originate from a female donor with multiple sclerosis, enrolled in a pregnancy study.

The rearrangement links TRBV2 to TRBJ2-2; 10 nucleotides match TRBD2. The length of the CDR3 is 15 residues. With V trimmed by 6 bases and J by 8 bases, 9 bases remained unmatched. The germline V gene has CDR1 SNHLY and CDR2 FYNNEI. CDR3 region: CASSSLTSGLGELFF. The CDR3 region has the DNA TGTGCCAGCAGCAGTCTGACTAGCGGGCTTGGGGAGCTGTTTTTT.

The V gene is TRBV18, the J gene TRBJ2-3; 12 positions match TRBD2. The germline CDR1 and CDR2 sequences are KGHSH and LQKENI. This CDR3 region has 17 residues. The V segment lost 1 base and the J segment 1 base; nucleotides outside the gene matches: 3. The CDR3 DNA reads TGTGCCAGCTCACCACGACTAGCGGGAGCGGGCACAGATACGCAGTATTTT. Its translation is CASSPRLAGAGTDTQYF.

The chain's CDR3 is CASSYPLAGGTNEQFF. CDR3 coding DNA: TGTGCCAGCAGTTACCCACTAGCGGGAGGGACGAATGAGCAGTTCTTC. The J gene is TRBJ2-1, the V gene TRBV6-5; 13 bases agree with TRBD2. Germline CDR1 is MNHEY and CDR2 is SVGAGI. The CDR3 totals 16 residues. Trimming at V came to 2 bases and at J to 7 bases, leaving 5 bases not matched to a gene.

The CDR3 coding sequence is TGTGCCAGCAGCTTGGCTCCCAGGACTAGCGGGAGAAAAACGGCCCAGTACTTC. It translates to CASSLAPRTSGRKTAQYF. The rearrangement uses TRBV5-4 and TRBJ2-5; 13 bases line up with TRBD2. Trimming took 0 bases from V and 9 from J; bases not matched to a gene: 14. CDR3 length equals 18 residues. Germline V gives CDR1 SGHNT, CDR2 YYREEE (reference sequence).

The gene calls are TRBV11-3 and TRBJ2-7, with 9 bases aligning to TRBD2. The CDR3 has 14 amino acids. J lost 5 bases, V lost 5 bases, and 7 bases had no gene match. Germline V CDR1 and CDR2: SGHNT, YENEEA. CDR3 residues: CASSPLAGRDEQYF. The CDR3 nucleotides are TGTGCCAGCAGCCCCCTAGCGGGACGCGACGAGCAGTACTTC.

The rearrangement links TRBV2 to TRBJ2-7, with D possibly TRBD1 on 5 matching bases. The ends were cut back, 6 bases at V and 6 bases at J, with 9 bases in the middle. This CDR3 is 11 amino acids long. The germline gives CDR1 SNHLY, CDR2 FYNNEI. The DNA for the CDR3 is TGTGCCAGCAGGAGACAGTCCGAGCAGTACTTC. It specifies CASRRQSEQYF.

This chain connects TRBV5-6 to TRBJ2-5; TRBD2 agrees at 9 bases. J was trimmed by 4 bases and V by 0 bases; bases with no gene match: 13. Germline CDR1 reads SGHDT; CDR2 reads YYEEEE. The CDR3 loop spans 18 amino acids. CDR3 nucleotides: TGTGCCAGCAGCTTGGTTTTGGGCGGGAGGGCCGAAGGAGAGACCCAGTACTTC. Its translation is CASSLVLGGRAEGETQYF.

This chain uses TRBV30 with TRBJ2-5; D call uncertain. Trimming left V 0 bases short and J 2 bases short, with 7 bases between. This CDR3 spans 13 amino acids. Germline V gene data show CDR1 as GTSNPN and CDR2 as SVGIG (reference sequence). The CDR3 spells CAWSVLIQETQYF. The CDR3 DNA follows: TGTGCCTGGAGTGTACTTATTCAAGAGACCCAGTACTTC. The full variable domain, rest sourced from reference TRBV30 and TRBJ2-5, is SQTIHQWPATLVQPVGSPLSLECTVEGTSNPNLYWYRQAAGRGLQLLFYSVGIGQISSEVPQNLSASRPQDRQFILSSKKLLLSDSGFYLCAWSVLIQETQYFGPGTRLLVL.

This chain joins TRBV9 and TRBJ2-1; 7 bases are shared with TRBD2. V lost 1 base to trimming and J lost 4 bases; unmatched junction nucleotides: 8. There are 16 residues in the CDR3. Germline assignment: CDR1 SGDLS and CDR2 YYNGEE. The CDR3 DNA reads as TGTGCCAGCAGCGTATCGTCCCTAGCGGATTACAATGAGCAGTTCTTC. Translating it yields CASSVSSLADYNEQFF.

The V gene is TRBV5-1, the J gene TRBJ2-1, with D perhaps TRBD2 (6 bases). V was cut by 5 bases and J by 5 bases, with 14 bases left in between. In germline, CDR1 is SGHRS, CDR2 YFSETQ. The length of the CDR3 is 14 residues. CDR3 loop: CASSLEGPDNEQFF. The CDR3 region has the DNA TGCGCCAGCAGTCTGGAGGGACCGGACAATGAGCAGTTCTTC.

The rearrangement joins TRBV7-3 to TRBJ2-1; 16 nucleotides align to TRBD2. Germline CDR1 is SGHTA and CDR2 is FQGTGA. V was pared by 5 bases and J by 1 base, with 17 bases of the junction left unmatched. CDR3 size: 22 residues. The CDR3 coding sequence is TGTGCCAGCAGCGTCCAGGGTGCCACCGGGACTAGCGGGAGGGGGTCCTACAATGAGCAGTTCTTC. It translates to CASSVQGATGTSGRGSYNEQFF. Complete variable domain (other parts from reference TRBV7-3 and TRBJ2-1): GAGVSQTPSNKVTEKGKYVELRCDPISGHTALYWYRQSLGQGPEFLIYFQGTGAADDSGLPNDRFFAVRPEGSVSTLKIQRTERGDSAVYLCASSVQGATGTSGRGSYNEQFFGPGTRLTVL.

CDR3 coding DNA: TGTGCCAGCAGTTTCTCTCCAGCGGGCACAGATACGCAGTATTTT. Translation: CASSFSPAGTDTQYF. This chain connects TRBV28 to TRBJ2-3; weak D call: TRBD2 (5 bases). Per germline, CDR1 MDHEN and CDR2 SYDVKM. Trimming left V 3 bases short and J 1 base short, with 11 bases between. The CDR3 is 15 amino acids.

In regard to this clone: Other nucleotide sequences in the sample specify the same CDR3. The rearrangement uses TRBV6-6 and TRBJ1-2; TRBD1 is a possible D gene (6 bases). The germline CDR1 and CDR2 sequences are MNHNY and SVGAGI (reference sequence). This CDR3 has 13 amino acids. Trimming took 6 bases from V and 2 from J, leaving 10 bases between them. The CDR3 loop is CASSPTGNYGYTF. CDR3 in DNA: TGTGCCAGCAGCCCTACAGGGAACTATGGCTACACCTTC.

This clone was recorded only once. V usage is TRBV19 and J usage is TRBJ1-5; D ambiguous. The CDR3 sequence is 16 residues long. V lost 3 bases to trimming and J lost 2 bases, with 14 bases between them. From germline, CDR1 is LNHDA and CDR2 SQIVND (reference sequence). This chain's CDR3 is CASSIIARSGNQPQHF. CDR3 coding DNA: TGTGCCAGTAGTATTATCGCTCGGTCGGGCAATCAGCCCCAGCATTTT. The variable domain in full, with the rest retrieved from reference TRBV19 and TRBJ1-5, is DGGITQSPKYLFRKEGQNVTLSCEQNLNHDAMYWYRQDPGQGLRLIYYSQIVNDFQKGDIAEGYSVSREKKESFPLTVTSAQKNPTAFYLCASSIIARSGNQPQHFGDGTRLSIL.

This chain links TRBV7-9 with TRBJ1-5, with TRBD1 as a possible D gene (5 bases). Between the trimmed V and J ends, which lost 5 bases and 3 bases, there was a span of 11 bases. The CDR3 spans 14 residues. The V gene's germline CDR1 is SEHNR and CDR2 FQNEAQ (reference sequence). The CDR3 loop is CASSRGTVNQPQHF. CDR3 bases: TGTGCCAGCAGCCGCGGGACGGTCAATCAGCCCCAGCATTTT.